One sample yielded the 22 T cell receptor beta chains listed below, sequenced in a study of neoadjuvant anti-PD-1 for oral cavity cancer. Only in-frame clones appear in the TCRdb table, and some are missing; sequencing was by immunoSEQ multiplex PCR. The sample yields approximately 12,000 clones, less than 70% seen once. This specimen was tumor tissue, taken before nivolumab (anti-PD-1) treatment. Receptor source: a person between 40 and 85 years old with oral cavity squamous cell carcinoma.

By frequency in the sample, this clone is medium-sized. The chain recombines TRBV12-5 with TRBJ2-1; TRBD1 matches at 10 bases. V lost 3 bases and J lost 6; bases outside the gene matches: 14. This CDR3 comprises 18 residues. Germline V lookup: CDR1 LGHNT, CDR2 FRNRAP. The CDR3 coding sequence is TGTGCTAGTGGTTTCTCTCCTTCCGGGACAGGGGAGTCCAATGAGCAGTTCTTC. It encodes CASGFSPSGTGESNEQFF.

This chain uses TRBV4-1 with TRBJ2-3; D may match TRBD1 or TRBD2 (5 bases each). V lost 1 base and J lost 5, with 16 bases in between. From germline, CDR1 is MGHRA and CDR2 YSYEKL. The length of the CDR3 is 16 residues. The CDR3 loop is CASSQVATAGGDTQYF. The CDR3 DNA reads as TGCGCCAGCAGCCAAGTAGCGACCGCTGGGGGAGATACGCAGTATTTT.

The J gene is TRBJ1-3, the V gene TRBV7-9; no clear D. Germline V gene lookup returns CDR1 SEHNR and CDR2 FQNEAQ (reference sequence). V was cut by 5 bases and J by 6 bases, with 5 bases left in between. The CDR3 spans 11 residues. CDR3 nucleotides: TGTGCCAGCAGCGACTTAAACACCATATATTTT. It encodes CASSDLNTIYF.

This clone came up a few times. The chain recombines TRBV5-6 with TRBJ2-7; unclear D gene. There are 11 residues in the CDR3. Trimming left V 4 bases short and J 3 bases short, with 5 bases between. The germline CDR1 and CDR2 sequences are SGHDT and YYEEEE. The CDR3 nucleotides read TGTGCCAGCAGCCGATTCTACGAGCAGTACTTC. Translation gives CASSRFYEQYF.

V gene TRBV12-5 combines with J gene TRBJ2-3, with a possible D match to TRBD2 (5 bases). The V end was cut by 1 base, the J end by 6 bases, with 8 bases between. The CDR3 consists of 13 residues. CDR1 is LGHNT and CDR2 is FRNRAP in the germline V gene. The CDR3: CASGLGTVDTQYF. As DNA, the CDR3 is TGTGCTAGTGGTTTGGGGACTGTGGATACGCAGTATTTT.

This chain links TRBV2 with TRBJ2-1; 7 bases map to TRBD2. This CDR3 spans 15 amino acids. CDR1 and CDR2 (germline): SNHLY, FYNNEI. V lost 3 bases and J lost 0; bases outside the gene matches: 2. CDR3 protein: CASSDSGTSYNEQFF. For the CDR3, the DNA is TGTGCCAGCAGTGACAGCGGGACCTCCTACAATGAGCAGTTCTTC.

This chain links TRBV19 with TRBJ1-5; TRBD1 is a possible D gene (5 bases). Trimming removed 6 bases from V and 5 bases from J, with 20 bases in between. The CDR3 consists of 16 residues. CDR1 LNHDA and CDR2 SQIVND come from the germline V gene (reference sequence). The CDR3 reads CASRPVGKGVDQPQHF. Written as DNA, the CDR3 is TGTGCCAGTAGGCCAGTAGGGAAAGGGGTGGATCAGCCCCAGCATTTT. Together with reference TRBV19 and TRBJ1-5, the CDR3 gives the full variable domain: DGGITQSPKYLFRKEGQNVTLSCEQNLNHDAMYWYRQDPGQGLRLIYYSQIVNDFQKGDIAEGYSVSREKKESFPLTVTSAQKNPTAFYLCASRPVGKGVDQPQHFGDGTRLSIL.

The chain employs TRBV2 and TRBJ2-3, with unresolved D. There are 11 residues in the CDR3. V lost 6 bases, J lost 10 bases, and 11 bases lay in between. The germline V gene has CDR1 SNHLY and CDR2 FYNNEI. DNA for the CDR3: TGTGCCAGCAGCCCCCTCGGTGCGCAGTATTTT. It specifies CASSPLGAQYF.

On this clone: Other DNA sequences in this sample translate to the same CDR3. The V gene is TRBV7-9, the J gene TRBJ2-7; maybe TRBD2 (6 bases). The germline V gene has CDR1 SEHNR and CDR2 FQNEAQ (reference sequence). This CDR3 is 14 amino acids long. The ends were cut back, 5 bases at V and 2 bases at J, with 13 bases in the middle. CDR3 sequence (DNA): TGTGCCAGCAGCCGACGGGACTGGACCTACGAGCAGTACTTC. Its translation is CASSRRDWTYEQYF.

The V gene is TRBV6-4, the J gene TRBJ2-1; 13 bases map to TRBD2. In germline, CDR1 is MRHNA, CDR2 SNTAGT. The CDR3 is 15 residues long. V trimming: 2 bases; J trimming: 12 bases; junction bases outside the gene matches: 7. As DNA, the CDR3 is TGTGCCAGCAGTGACGGGACTAGCGGGGAAAGGGTGCAGTTCTTC. It specifies CASSDGTSGERVQFF.

This clone has only one observation. The chain links TRBV4-1 to TRBJ2-6; tentatively, D is TRBD1 (5 bases). Germline V gene lookup returns CDR1 MGHRA and CDR2 YSYEKL. This CDR3 region has 20 residues. The ends were cut back, 0 bases at V and 0 bases at J, with 18 bases in the middle. The CDR3 nucleotides are TGCGCCAGCAGCCAAGATCCCCTTGACAGTCGCCGCTCTGGGGCCAACGTCCTGACTTTC. Amino acid sequence: CASSQDPLDSRRSGANVLTF.

This clone was detected a few times. J is TRBJ1-5 and V is TRBV28; the D is unclear. Deletions cut 3 bases from V and 3 bases from J, with 9 bases between. The CDR3 contains 14 residues. CDR1 MDHEN and CDR2 SYDVKM come from the germline V gene. In nucleotides, the CDR3 is TGTGCCAGCAGTTTGGTCGGCTCCAATCAGCCCCAGCATTTT. It yields the protein CASSLVGSNQPQHF.

There are a few counts of this clone. The rearrangement joins TRBV27 to TRBJ2-2; D gene uncertain. V dropped 8 bases and J dropped 0 bases, with 7 bases sitting between them. Germline-derived CDR1 and CDR2 are MNHEY and SMNVEV (reference sequence). This CDR3 is 13 amino acids long. The CDR3 DNA reads as TGTGCCAGCTCTATGGCGAACACCGGGGAGCTGTTTTTT. Amino acids: CASSMANTGELFF.

Here the CDR3 DNA reads TGTGCCAGTAGTATGCCGGACACCATATATTTT. It is translated as CASSMPDTIYF. This chain joins TRBV19 and TRBJ1-3; D is unresolved. Germline V gives CDR1 LNHDA, CDR2 SQIVND (reference sequence). Trimming pared 3 bases from V and 8 bases from J, leaving 5 bases between. There are 11 residues in the CDR3.

The gene calls are TRBV11-2 and TRBJ1-1; 9 bases are shared with TRBD1. Looked up from germline, CDR1 is SGHAT and CDR2 is FQNNGV. The CDR3 is 14 residues long. The V segment lost 2 bases and the J segment 8 bases; nucleotides outside the gene matches: 6. In DNA form, the CDR3 reads TGTGCCAGCAGCTTATGGACAGGGGACATCGAAGCTTTCTTT. Residues: CASSLWTGDIEAFF.

This clone turned up a few times. V usage is TRBV28 and J usage is TRBJ2-2; the D gene is possibly TRBD2 (6 bases). CDR1 is MDHEN and CDR2 is SYDVKM in the germline V gene. CDR3 length equals 14 residues. Trimming removed 4 bases from V and 6 bases from J, with 12 bases in between. This CDR3 reads CASSYRGWAGELFF. Written as DNA, the CDR3 is TGTGCCAGCAGTTACCGGGGGTGGGCCGGGGAGCTGTTTTTT.

J is TRBJ2-2 and V is TRBV27; either TRBD1 or TRBD2 may supply D (5 bases each). From germline, CDR1 is MNHEY and CDR2 SMNVEV (reference sequence). The CDR3 covers 14 residues. The V gene lost 5 bases and the J gene lost 3 bases, with 10 bases spanning the gap. The DNA for the CDR3 is TGTGCCAGCAGTCCCGGGACCCACACCGGGGAGCTGTTTTTT. It translates to CASSPGTHTGELFF.

This clone came up a few times. The chain is built from TRBV23-1 and TRBJ1-2; TRBD1 is a possible D gene (5 bases). TRBV23-1 is annotated as an ORF whose role is uncertain. Trimming took 8 bases from V and 2 from J, leaving 18 bases between them. The CDR3 is 15 residues long. The CDR3: CASYQMREGNYGYTF. CDR3 nucleotides: TGCGCCAGCTACCAGATGAGGGAGGGGAACTATGGCTACACCTTC.

V usage is TRBV25-1 and J usage is TRBJ2-1, with D unclear. Germline CDR1 is MGHDK and CDR2 is SYGVNS. Trimming took 6 bases from V and 4 from J, leaving 4 bases between them. CDR3 length: 11 residues. CDR3 region: CASRLYNEQFF. CDR3 in DNA: TGTGCCAGCAGACTTTACAATGAGCAGTTCTTC.

The chain uses TRBV30 and TRBJ2-3; D remains ambiguous. The CDR3 totals 12 residues. Trimming removed 3 bases from V and 6 bases from J, with 10 bases in between. CDR1 is GTSNPN and CDR2 is SVGIG in the germline V gene (reference sequence). CDR3 nucleotide sequence: TGTGCCTGGAGCCCGGAGACCGATACGCAGTATTTT. Translating gives CAWSPETDTQYF.

The rearrangement uses TRBV21-1 and TRBJ2-3; the D call TRBD2 from the table was never checked on the DNA. TRBV21-1 is assigned pseudogene status. This CDR3 is 19 amino acids long. The CDR3 sequence: CASSKPHREAGGPTDTQYF. The CDR3 DNA reads TGTGCCAGCAGCAAACCGCACAGGGAAGCGGGAGGGCCCACAGATACGCAGTATTTT.

The chain recombines TRBV28 with TRBJ2-3, with 12 bases matching TRBD1. There are 17 residues in the CDR3. The V and J ends lost 2 bases and 2 bases, in that order; junction bases with no gene match: 5. Germline lookup yields CDR1 MDHEN and CDR2 SYDVKM. The CDR3 bases are TGTGCCAGCAGTTTACCTGGGACAGGGGGCCTCACAGATACGCAGTATTTT. It is translated as CASSLPGTGGLTDTQYF.